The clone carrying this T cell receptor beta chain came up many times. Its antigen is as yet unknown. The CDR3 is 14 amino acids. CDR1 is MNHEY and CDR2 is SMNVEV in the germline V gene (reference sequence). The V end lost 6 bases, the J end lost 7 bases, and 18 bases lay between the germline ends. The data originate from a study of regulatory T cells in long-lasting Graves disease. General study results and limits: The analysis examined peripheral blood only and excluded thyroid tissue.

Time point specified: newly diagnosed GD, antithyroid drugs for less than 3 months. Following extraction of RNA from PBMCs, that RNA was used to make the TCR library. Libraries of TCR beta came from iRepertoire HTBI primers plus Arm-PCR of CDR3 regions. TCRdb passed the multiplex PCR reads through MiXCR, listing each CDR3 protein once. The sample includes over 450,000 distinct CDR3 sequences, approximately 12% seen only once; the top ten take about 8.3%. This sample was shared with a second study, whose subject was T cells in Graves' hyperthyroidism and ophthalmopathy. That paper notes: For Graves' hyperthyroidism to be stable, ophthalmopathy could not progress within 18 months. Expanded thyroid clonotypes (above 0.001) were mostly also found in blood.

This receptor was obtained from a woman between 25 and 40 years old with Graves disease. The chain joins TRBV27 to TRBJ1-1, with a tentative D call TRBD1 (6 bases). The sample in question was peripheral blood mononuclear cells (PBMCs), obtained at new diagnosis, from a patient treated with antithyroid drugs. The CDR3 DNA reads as TGTGCCAGCAGAGTCCTTGAAAGAGGGGGTGAAGCTTTCTTT. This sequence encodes CASRVLERGGEAFF.